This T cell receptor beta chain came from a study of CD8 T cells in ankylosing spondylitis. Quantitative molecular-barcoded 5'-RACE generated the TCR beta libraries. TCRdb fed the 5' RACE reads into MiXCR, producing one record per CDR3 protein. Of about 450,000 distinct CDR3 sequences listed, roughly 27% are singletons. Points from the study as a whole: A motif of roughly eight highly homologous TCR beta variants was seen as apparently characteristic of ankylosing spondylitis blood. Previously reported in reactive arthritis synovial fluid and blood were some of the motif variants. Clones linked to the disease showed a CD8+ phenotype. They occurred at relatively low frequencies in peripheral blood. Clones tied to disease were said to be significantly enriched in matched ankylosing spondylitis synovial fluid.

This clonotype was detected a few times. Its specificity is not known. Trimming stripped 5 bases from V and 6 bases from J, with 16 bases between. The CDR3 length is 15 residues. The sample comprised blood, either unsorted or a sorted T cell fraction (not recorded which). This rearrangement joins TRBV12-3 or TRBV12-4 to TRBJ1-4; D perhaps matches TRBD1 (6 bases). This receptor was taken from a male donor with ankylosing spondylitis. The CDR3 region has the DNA TGTGCCAGCAGTCCTAGCCTGGGGGCAGATGAAAAACTGTTTTTT. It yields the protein CASSPSLGADEKLFF.